The 18 T cell receptor beta chains in this list originate from one sample, sequenced in a study of regulatory T cells in long-lasting Graves disease. Time point meaning: newly diagnosed GD, antithyroid drugs for less than 3 months. PBMC-derived RNA was used for the TCR library. Investigators prepared the TCR beta libraries by applying iRepertoire HTBI primers and Arm-PCR of CDR3 regions. Each CDR3 protein is one row after TCRdb ran MiXCR on the multiplex PCR reads. The data show roughly 500,000 distinct CDR3 sequences, with roughly 13% seen just once and 10% held by the top ten. The same data also went into a second study, on T cells in Graves' hyperthyroidism and ophthalmopathy.

The specimen comprised peripheral blood mononuclear cells (PBMCs), sampled at new diagnosis, from a patient treated with antithyroid drugs. Receptors originate from a man aged 25-45 years with Graves disease.

In this sample, this clonotype turned up many times. The chain couples TRBV2 to TRBJ2-1, with 10 nucleotides matching TRBD2. V gave up 5 bases and J gave up 0 bases; unmatched junction bases: 16. Germline V lookup: CDR1 SNHLY, CDR2 FYNNEI. CDR3 size: 20 residues. The CDR3 reads CASSRGLAEFEPSSYNEQFF. The CDR3 DNA reads as TGTGCCAGCAGTCGAGGACTAGCGGAATTCGAACCTAGCTCCTACAATGAGCAGTTCTTC.

The chain combines TRBV6-1 with TRBJ2-2; D uncertain. Trimming cost V 6 bases and J 6 bases, with 14 bases left between them. This CDR3 region has 14 residues. The V gene's germline CDR1 is MNHNS and CDR2 SASEGT. CDR3: CASRIPDEAGELFF. CDR3 DNA sequence: TGTGCCAGCAGGATTCCCGACGAAGCCGGGGAGCTGTTTTTT.

Many counts were recorded for this clonotype. The chain uses TRBV5-6 and TRBJ2-1; TRBD2 might be the D (6 bases). CDR1 SGHDT and CDR2 YYEEEE come from the germline V gene. The CDR3 runs to 15 residues. The V and J ends lost 5 bases and 0 bases respectively, with 12 bases between them. The CDR3 region is CASRGRGSSYNEQFF. The CDR3 DNA sequence: TGTGCCAGCAGGGGGCGGGGAAGCTCCTACAATGAGCAGTTCTTC. The whole variable domain, filled in from reference TRBV5-6 and TRBJ2-1, reads DAGVTQSPTHLIKTRGQQVTLRCSPKSGHDTVSWYQQALGQGPQFIFQYYEEEERQRGNFPDRFSGHQFPNYSSELNVNALLLGDSALYLCASRGRGSSYNEQFFGPGTRLTVL.

The chain joins TRBV6-5 to TRBJ2-7; D possibly corresponds to TRBD1 (5 bases). Trimming pared 4 bases from V and 3 bases from J, leaving 16 bases between. Germline V lookup: CDR1 MNHEY, CDR2 SVGAGI. This CDR3 region has 15 residues. The CDR3 bases are TGTGCCAGCAGTTTTTGGGCAGGGCGAAACTACGAGCAGTACTTC. Encoded protein: CASSFWAGRNYEQYF.

This clonotype was found many times. This chain joins TRBV29-1 and TRBJ2-5; possibly TRBD2 for D (5 bases). Trimming shortened V by 7 bases and J by 1 base, and 19 bases separated the two germline ends. The CDR3 loop spans 15 amino acids. CDR1 SQVTM and CDR2 ANQGSEA come from the germline V gene. The DNA for the CDR3 is TGCAGCGCCGCCCAACTGGCGGAGGTCCAAGAGACCCAGTACTTC. Protein product: CSAAQLAEVQETQYF.

This chain connects TRBV5-1 to TRBJ2-1; 8 bases map to TRBD1. The J segment lost 1 base and the V segment lost 0 bases, leaving 6 bases of the junction unmatched. Germline CDR1 and CDR2: SGHRS and YFSETQ. This CDR3 is built from 17 residues. The CDR3 DNA sequence: TGCGCCAGCAGCTTGGATAGGCGACAGGGGTCCTACAATGAGCAGTTCTTC. Its protein is CASSLDRRQGSYNEQFF. Variable domain in full (rest from reference TRBV5-1 and TRBJ2-1): KAGVTQTPRYLIKTRGQQVTLSCSPISGHRSVSWYQQTPGQGLQFLFEYFSETQRNKGNFPGRFSGRQFSNSRSEMNVSTLELGDSALYLCASSLDRRQGSYNEQFFGPGTRLTVL.

Ten or more counts support this clonotype. V is TRBV29-1 and J is TRBJ2-3; D gene uncertain. This CDR3 is 13 amino acids long. The V end lost 1 base, the J end lost 2 bases, and 7 bases lay between the germline ends. Per the germline V gene, CDR1 is SQVTM and CDR2 is ANQGSEA. CDR3 protein: CSVEGLTTDTQYF. The CDR3 DNA reads as TGCAGCGTTGAAGGTCTTACCACAGATACGCAGTATTTT.

This clonotype was picked up a small number of times. The rearrangement joins TRBV12-3 or TRBV12-4 to TRBJ2-1; D might be TRBD2 (5 bases). Trimming removed 3 bases at V and 4 bases at J, with 13 bases between. The CDR3 covers 15 residues. Here the CDR3 DNA reads TGTGCCAGCAGTTTCCCTGCCCCGGGGTACAATGAGCAGTTCTTC. Translating it yields CASSFPAPGYNEQFF.

This clonotype was counted many times. The chain joins TRBV5-1 to TRBJ1-2; D not certain. CDR3 length equals 12 residues. Germline CDR1 is SGHRS and CDR2 is YFSETQ. V was cut by 5 bases and J by 8 bases, with 13 bases left in between. The CDR3 reads CASRRSEDGYTF. The CDR3, as DNA: TGCGCCAGCAGACGGTCTGAGGACGGCTACACCTTC.

Many counts were recorded for this clonotype. V gene TRBV6-2 or TRBV6-3 combines with J gene TRBJ1-1, with no clear D. V gave up 5 bases and J gave up 1 base, with 14 bases separating them. CDR1 MNHEY and CDR2 SVGEGT come from the germline V gene. The CDR3 has 15 residues. The CDR3 protein is CASSEWALPNTEAFF. The CDR3 coding sequence is TGTGCCAGCAGTGAGTGGGCGCTCCCGAACACTGAAGCTTTCTTT.

This clonotype has more than one count but fewer than ten. The chain has TRBV10-2 and TRBJ2-7; perhaps TRBD2 as D (6 bases). With 0 bases removed from V and 5 bases from J, the gap between germline ends came to 14 bases. CDR3 length: 15 residues. Germline V gives CDR1 WSHSY, CDR2 SAAADI. CDR3 region: CASSESTRGRDEQYF. CDR3 DNA sequence: TGCGCCAGCAGTGAGTCGACTAGGGGCCGGGACGAGCAGTACTTC.

This clonotype was counted between two and nine times. The chain links TRBV14 to TRBJ1-4; TRBD1 agrees at 9 bases. V lost 4 bases to trimming and J lost 3 bases; unmatched junction nucleotides: 3. Germline V CDR1 and CDR2: SGHDN, FVKESK. The CDR3 loop spans 15 amino acids. The CDR3 protein is CASSLRDRANEKLFF. The DNA of the CDR3 is TGTGCCAGCAGCCTCCGGGACAGGGCTAATGAAAAACTGTTTTTT. The variable domain in full, completed from reference TRBV14 and TRBJ1-4, reads EAGVTQFPSHSVIEKGQTVTLRCDPISGHDNLYWYRRVMGKEIKFLLHFVKESKQDESGMPNNRFLAERTGGTYSTLKVQPAELEDSGVYFCASSLRDRANEKLFFGSGTQLSVL.

The sample holds a few counts of this clonotype. V gene TRBV29-1 combines with J gene TRBJ1-1; no clear D gene. V was pared by 3 bases and J by 0 bases, with 11 bases between. The CDR3 has 14 amino acids. Germline V CDR1 and CDR2: SQVTM, ANQGSEA. CDR3 sequence (DNA): TGCAGCGTTGATTTAGTTAACATGAACACTGAAGCTTTCTTT. The encoded protein is CSVDLVNMNTEAFF.

Of note for this clonotype: Compared with germline, one end of the junction differs, possibly owing to a read error. CDR3 sequence: CSVEDPNNGELFF. CDR3 in DNA: TGCAGCGTCGAAGACCCTAATAACGGGGAGCTGTTTTTT. The rearrangement joins TRBV29-1 to TRBJ2-2, with D hard to call. Looked up from germline, CDR1 is SQVTM and CDR2 is ANQGSEA. The CDR3 runs 13 residues.

The sample holds many counts of this clonotype. V gene TRBV29-1 combines with J gene TRBJ2-7; TRBD1 agrees at 9 bases. CDR1 is SQVTM, CDR2 ANQGSEA, per germline. V lost 1 base to trimming and J lost 4 bases; unmatched junction nucleotides: 2. The CDR3 spans 13 residues. DNA of the CDR3: TGCAGCGTTGAAGGAGGGACAGGGTACGAGCAGTACTTC. It translates to CSVEGGTGYEQYF.

The chain combines TRBV15 with TRBJ2-2; D uncertain. This CDR3 comprises 16 residues. Trimming removed 0 bases at V and 2 bases at J, with 10 bases between. The V gene's germline CDR1 is LNHNV and CDR2 YYDKDF (reference sequence). The CDR3 region is CATSRDGRSNTGELFF. The CDR3 region has the DNA TGTGCCACCAGCAGAGATGGCAGGTCTAACACCGGGGAGCTGTTTTTT.

There are many counts of this clonotype. This rearrangement joins TRBV2 to TRBJ2-7, with 8 bases aligning to TRBD1. Germline loops: CDR1 SNHLY, CDR2 FYNNEI. Trimming took 10 bases from V and 2 from J; bases not matched to a gene: 4. The CDR3 extends over 12 amino acids. The CDR3 sequence: CATQGGPYEQYF. DNA of the CDR3: TGTGCCACACAGGGGGGCCCCTACGAGCAGTACTTC.

The chain links TRBV12-3 or TRBV12-4 to TRBJ1-5; D may be TRBD1 (5 bases). The CDR3 loop spans 15 amino acids. The V gene lost 6 bases and the J gene lost 6 bases, with 18 bases spanning the gap. CDR3 loop: CASSPTMGVSQPQHF. In DNA, the CDR3 is TGTGCCAGCAGCCCTACCATGGGGGTTTCTCAGCCCCAGCATTTT.